This T cell receptor beta chain came from a study of T cells in Graves' hyperthyroidism and ophthalmopathy. This clonotype has ten or more counts. The CDR3 has 16 amino acids. Germline V lookup: CDR1 KGHSH, CDR2 LQKENI. Deletions cut 3 bases from V and 7 bases from J, with 19 bases between. Thyroid ultrasound, orbital computed tomography, clinical symptoms, and serum thyroxine and TRAb underpinned diagnoses. The CDR3 regions of TCR beta were amplified from RNA transcripts. Initially, a first-round RT-PCR of the TCR CDR3 employed the HTBI primer set. From the multiplex PCR reads, TCRdb called clonotypes with MiXCR, one entry per CDR3 protein. The sample lists roughly 530,000 distinct CDR3 sequences, roughly 18% seen once, with roughly 18% in the top ten.

The chain employs TRBV18 and TRBJ2-1; TRBD2 might be the D (5 bases). The source material was blood. The receptor comes from a woman aged 18-29 years with Graves' ophthalmopathy. DNA for the CDR3: TGTGCCAGCTCACCCCCCAACCCCGGGGTGAGGAATGAGCAGTTCTTC. Amino acids: CASSPPNPGVRNEQFF.